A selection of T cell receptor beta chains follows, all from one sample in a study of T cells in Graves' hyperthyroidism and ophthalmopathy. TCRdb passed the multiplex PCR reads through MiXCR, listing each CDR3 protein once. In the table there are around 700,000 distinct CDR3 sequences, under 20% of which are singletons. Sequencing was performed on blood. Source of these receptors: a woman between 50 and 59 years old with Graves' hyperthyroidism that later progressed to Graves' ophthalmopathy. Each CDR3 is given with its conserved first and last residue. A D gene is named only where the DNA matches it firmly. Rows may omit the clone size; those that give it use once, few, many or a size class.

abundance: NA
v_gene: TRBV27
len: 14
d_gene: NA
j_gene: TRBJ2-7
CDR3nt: TGTGCCAGCAGCCACGGGGAGGCTCCCTACGAGCAGTACTTC
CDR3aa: CASSHGEAPYEQYF

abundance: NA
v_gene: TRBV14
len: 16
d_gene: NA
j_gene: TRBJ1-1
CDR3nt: TGTGCCAGCAGCCCCGCTCGTAGGTCCCCTAACACTGAAGCTTTCTTT
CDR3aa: CASSPARRSPNTEAFF

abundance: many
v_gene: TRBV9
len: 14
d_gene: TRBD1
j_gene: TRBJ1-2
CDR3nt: TGTGCCAGCAGCGTGACAGGGACCATCGGTGGCTACACCTTC
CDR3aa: CASSVTGTIGGYTF

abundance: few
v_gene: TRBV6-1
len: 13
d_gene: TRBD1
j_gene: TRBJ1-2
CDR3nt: TGTGCCAGCAAAAAGGGACAGAACTATGGCTACACCTTC
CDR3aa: CASKKGQNYGYTF

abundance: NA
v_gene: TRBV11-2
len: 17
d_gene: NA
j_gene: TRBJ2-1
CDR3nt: TGTGCCAGCAGCTTAAGCCGAATTGGGGCCGGGTACAATGAGCAGTTCTTC
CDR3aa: CASSLSRIGAGYNEQFF

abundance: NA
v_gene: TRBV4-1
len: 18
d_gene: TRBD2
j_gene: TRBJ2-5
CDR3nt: TGCGCCAGCAGCCAAGATCGAGAGGGACTAGGCTCCCAAGAGACCCAGTACTTC
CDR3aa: CASSQDREGLGSQETQYF

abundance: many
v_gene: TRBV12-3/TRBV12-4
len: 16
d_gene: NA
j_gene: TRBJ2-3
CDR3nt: TGTGCCAGCAGCCCTGGGATGGCTGCTAGCACAGATACGCAGTATTTT
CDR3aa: CASSPGMAASTDTQYF

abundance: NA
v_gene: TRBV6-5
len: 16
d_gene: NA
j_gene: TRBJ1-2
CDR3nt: TGTGCCAGCAGTTACTCGATCCGGCAGGACACATATGGCTACACCTTC
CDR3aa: CASSYSIRQDTYGYTF

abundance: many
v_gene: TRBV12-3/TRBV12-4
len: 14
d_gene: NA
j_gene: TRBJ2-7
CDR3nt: TGTGCCAGCGGACAAACAGGGTACACCTACGAGCAGTACTTC
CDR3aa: CASGQTGYTYEQYF

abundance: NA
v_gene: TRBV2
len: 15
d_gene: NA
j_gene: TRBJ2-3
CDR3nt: TGTGCCAGCAGTGGGTTCGTCAGCTACACAGATACGCAGTATTTT
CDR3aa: CASSGFVSYTDTQYF

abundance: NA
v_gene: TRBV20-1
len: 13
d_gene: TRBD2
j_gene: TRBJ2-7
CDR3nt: TGCAGTGCAGGGAGGGGAGGGTTCTACGAGCAGTACTTC
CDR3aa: CSAGRGGFYEQYF

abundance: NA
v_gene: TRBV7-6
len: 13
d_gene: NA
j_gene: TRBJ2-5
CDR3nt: TGTGCCAGCAGCCCCGGTTCTGAAGAGACCCAGTACTTC
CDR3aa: CASSPGSEETQYF

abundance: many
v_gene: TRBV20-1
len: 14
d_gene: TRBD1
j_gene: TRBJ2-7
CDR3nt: TGCAGTGTCCCGAAGAGGGGGACAGCGTACGAGCAGTACTTC
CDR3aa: CSVPKRGTAYEQYF

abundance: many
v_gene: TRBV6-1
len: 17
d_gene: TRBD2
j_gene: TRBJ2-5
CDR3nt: TGTGCCAGCAGTGAAAACAGACCGGGTAGCGGGAGGGAGACCCAGTACTTC
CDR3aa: CASSENRPGSGRETQYF

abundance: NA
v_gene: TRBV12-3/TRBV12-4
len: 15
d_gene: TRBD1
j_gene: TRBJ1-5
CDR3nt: TGTGCCAGCAGCCCGGCAGGGGGCGATCATCAGCCCCAGCATTTT
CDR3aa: CASSPAGGDHQPQHF

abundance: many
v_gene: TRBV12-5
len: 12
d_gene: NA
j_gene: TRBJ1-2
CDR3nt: TGTGCTAGCGGGGGCAGGGAATCTGGCTACACCTTC
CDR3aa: CASGGRESGYTF

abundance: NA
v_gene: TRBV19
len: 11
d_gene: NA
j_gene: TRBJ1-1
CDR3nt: TGTGCCAGTAAATTAACCCATCAAGCTTTCTTT
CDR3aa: CASKLTHQAFF

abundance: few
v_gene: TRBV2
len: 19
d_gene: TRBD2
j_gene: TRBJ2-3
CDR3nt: TGTGCCAGCAGTGAAGTTAGCGGGGGACCTCCGATGGGGCCAGATACGCAGTATTTT
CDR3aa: CASSEVSGGPPMGPDTQYF

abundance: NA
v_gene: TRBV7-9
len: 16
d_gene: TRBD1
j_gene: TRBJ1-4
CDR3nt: TGTGCCAGCAGCCCGTCGGGACAGGGGGCGGGGGAAAAACTGTTTTTT
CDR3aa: CASSPSGQGAGEKLFF

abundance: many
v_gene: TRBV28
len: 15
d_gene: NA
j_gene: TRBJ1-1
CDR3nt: TGTGCCAGCCGTCCAATTAGGACACTGAACACTGAAGCTTTCTTT
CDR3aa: CASRPIRTLNTEAFF

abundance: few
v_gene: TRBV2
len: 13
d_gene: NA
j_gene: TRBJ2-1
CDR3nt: TGTGCCAGCGGGAAGGGGGGGAATAATGAGCAGTTCTTC
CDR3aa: CASGKGGNNEQFF

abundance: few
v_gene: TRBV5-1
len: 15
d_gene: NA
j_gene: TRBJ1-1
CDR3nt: TGCGCCAGCAGCTTAGGGACACAAAAAAACACTGAAGCTTTCTTT
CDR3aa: CASSLGTQKNTEAFF

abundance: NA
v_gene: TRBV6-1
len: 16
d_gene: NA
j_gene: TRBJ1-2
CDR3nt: TGTGCCAGCAGTGAACTTTTCACGAGGGGGAACTATGGCTACACCTTC
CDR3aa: CASSELFTRGNYGYTF

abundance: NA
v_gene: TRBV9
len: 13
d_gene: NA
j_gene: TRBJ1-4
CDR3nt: TGTGCCAGCAGCGTTCAGGCGGGTGAAAAACTGTTTTTT
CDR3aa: CASSVQAGEKLFF

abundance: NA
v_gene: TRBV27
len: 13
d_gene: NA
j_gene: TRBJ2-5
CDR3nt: TGTGCCAGCAGTTTCAACTTTCGGGAGACCCAGTACTTC
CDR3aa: CASSFNFRETQYF

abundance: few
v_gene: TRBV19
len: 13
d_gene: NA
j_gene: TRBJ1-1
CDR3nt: TGTGCCGCCTCGGGGGGGATGAACACTGAAGCTTTCTTT
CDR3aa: CAASGGMNTEAFF

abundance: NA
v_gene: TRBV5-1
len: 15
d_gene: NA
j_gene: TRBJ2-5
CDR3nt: TGCGCCAGCAGCTTCTTGGGGTCCCCTGGGGAGACCCAGTACTTC
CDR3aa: CASSFLGSPGETQYF

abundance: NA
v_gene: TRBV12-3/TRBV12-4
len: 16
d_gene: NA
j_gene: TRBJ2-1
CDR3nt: TGTGCCAGCAGCTTGGATGCCACCCGACAGTACAATGAGCAGTTCTTC
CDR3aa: CASSLDATRQYNEQFF

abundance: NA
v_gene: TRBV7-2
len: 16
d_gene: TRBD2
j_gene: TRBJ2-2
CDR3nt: TGTGCCAGCAGCCCTCAAACTAGCGGGGGCACCGGGGAGCTGTTTTTT
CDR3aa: CASSPQTSGGTGELFF

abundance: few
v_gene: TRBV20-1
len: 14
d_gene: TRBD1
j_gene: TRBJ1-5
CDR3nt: TGCAGTGCTCCCCCACAAACAGGGGCGCAGCCCCAGCATTTT
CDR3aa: CSAPPQTGAQPQHF

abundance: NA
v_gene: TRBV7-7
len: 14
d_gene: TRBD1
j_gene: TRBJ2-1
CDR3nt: TGTGCTAGCAGCTTAGGGACAGATACCCCGGAGCAGTTCTTC
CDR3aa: CASSLGTDTPEQFF

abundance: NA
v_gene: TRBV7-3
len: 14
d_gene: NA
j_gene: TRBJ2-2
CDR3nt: TGTGCCAGTAAGCTTTACAAGAACACCGGGGAGCTGTTTTTT
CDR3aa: CASKLYKNTGELFF

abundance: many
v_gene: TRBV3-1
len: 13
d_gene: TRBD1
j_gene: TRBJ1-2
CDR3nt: TGTGCCAGCAGTGGGACAGCTAACTATGGCTACACCTTC
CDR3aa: CASSGTANYGYTF

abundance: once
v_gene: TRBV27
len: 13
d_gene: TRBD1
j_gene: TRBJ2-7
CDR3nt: TGTGCCAGCAGTGACCGGGACAGATACGAGCAGTACTTC
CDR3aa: CASSDRDRYEQYF

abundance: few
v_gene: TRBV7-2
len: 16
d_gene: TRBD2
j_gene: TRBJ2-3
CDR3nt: TGTGCCAGCAGCCCCCGACTAGCGGGTAGCACAGATACGCAGTATTTT
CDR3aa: CASSPRLAGSTDTQYF

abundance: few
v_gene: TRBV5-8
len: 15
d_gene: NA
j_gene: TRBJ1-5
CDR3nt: TGTGCCAGCAGCTTGGGGGGGACCGCAAATCAGCCCCAGCATTTT
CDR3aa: CASSLGGTANQPQHF

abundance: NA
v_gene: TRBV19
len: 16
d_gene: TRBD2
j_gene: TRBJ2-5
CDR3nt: TGTGCCAGTAGTATGGATGAGCGGGGTACTGCGGAGACCCAGTACTTC
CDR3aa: CASSMDERGTAETQYF

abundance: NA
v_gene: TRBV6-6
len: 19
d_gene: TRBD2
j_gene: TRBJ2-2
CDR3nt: TGTGCCAGCAGTTACTCGAGACTAGCGGGGATGTTCGATACCGGGGAGCTGTTTTTT
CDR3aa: CASSYSRLAGMFDTGELFF

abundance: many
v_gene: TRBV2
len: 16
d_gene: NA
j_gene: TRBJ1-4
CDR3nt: TGTGCCAGCGGGCAGGCTGATCGCGTGGCTAATGAAAAACTGTTTTTT
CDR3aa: CASGQADRVANEKLFF

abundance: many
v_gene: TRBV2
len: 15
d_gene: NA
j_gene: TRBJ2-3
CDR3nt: TGTGCCAGCAGTGAAGAGGTTGCTCCCACAGATACGCAGTATTTT
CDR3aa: CASSEEVAPTDTQYF